This entry concerns a single TCR beta chain. The antigen is undetermined. This sample stems from a study of cytomegalovirus exposure and HLA in healthy donors. Study background: Early release data held tens of millions of unique TCRs from HLA-typed donors.

The germline V gene encodes CDR1 LNHDA and CDR2 SQIVND (reference sequence). CDR3 length: 14 residues. V shed 7 bases and J 9 bases; nucleotides not matched to a gene: 8. The PCR contained 60 Vbeta and 13 Jbeta primers. Some clones are missing from TCRdb's copy, which holds only in-frame ones; the method was immunoSEQ multiplex PCR. The sample carries 100,000 to 150,000 clones, about a sixth recorded once. Points from the study as a whole: Sequences of the TCR beta chain were said to predict the HLA-A and HLA-B alleles of most subjects accurately. In a later analysis, HLA-associated TCR beta chains were more clonally expanded than equally common others.

The sample comprised PBMCs. V is TRBV19 and J is TRBJ2-1; the match to TRBD2 covers 11 bases. This sequence originates from a female donor in good health and CMV-seropositive. Here the CDR3 DNA reads TGTGCCAGTACCCCGGGACTAGCGGCGGCTGAGCAGTTCTTC. Its protein is CASTPGLAAAEQFF.